These T cell receptor beta chains were read from a single sample in a study of cytomegalovirus exposure and HLA in healthy donors. TCRdb's copy holds only in-frame clones and misses some; the assay was immunoSEQ multiplex PCR. The table includes roughly 120,000 clones, 65% to 90% detected once. The material sequenced was PBMCs. The origin of the receptors is a woman between 18 and 30 years old in good health and CMV-seropositive. Each CDR3 is given with its conserved first and last residue. Fields, in order: clone size, D gene, J gene, V gene, CDR3 length, CDR3 DNA, CDR3 protein. D genes are given only for firm matches. Rows give clone size only sometimes, using once, few, many, or a class for an expanded clone.

clone_size: .; d_call: .; j_call: TRBJ1-4; v_call: TRBV5-4; cdr3_length: 12; cdr3_nt: TGTGCCAGCAGCTCGGGTCCTGAAAAACTGTTTTTT; cdr3_aa: CASSSGPEKLFF
clone_size: .; d_call: TRBD1; j_call: TRBJ1-6; v_call: TRBV25-1; cdr3_length: 15; cdr3_nt: TGTGCCAGCAGTGAATCGTACAGGGGCAATTCACCCCTCCACTTT; cdr3_aa: CASSESYRGNSPLHF
clone_size: .; d_call: TRBD1; j_call: TRBJ1-2; v_call: TRBV19; cdr3_length: 15; cdr3_nt: TGTGCCAGTACCGCGGGACAGGGGGCTCGGTATGGCTACACCTTC; cdr3_aa: CASTAGQGARYGYTF
clone_size: .; d_call: .; j_call: TRBJ2-1; v_call: TRBV29-1; cdr3_length: 14; cdr3_nt: TGCAGCGTTGAGGTCGGGAATTTGGCCAATGAGCAGTTCTTC; cdr3_aa: CSVEVGNLANEQFF
clone_size: few; d_call: .; j_call: TRBJ2-7; v_call: TRBV27; cdr3_length: 14; cdr3_nt: TGTGCCAGCAGCCCCTCGGGGTCCAAAAGGGAGCAGTACTTC; cdr3_aa: CASSPSGSKREQYF
clone_size: .; d_call: .; j_call: TRBJ2-5; v_call: TRBV19; cdr3_length: 14; cdr3_nt: TGCGCCAGTAGTTTCCCAGGGATACAAGAGACCCAGTACTTC; cdr3_aa: CASSFPGIQETQYF
clone_size: few; d_call: TRBD1; j_call: TRBJ1-2; v_call: TRBV25-1; cdr3_length: 15; cdr3_nt: TGTGCCAGCAGTCATCCGGGACAGGGGATTGATGGCTACACCTTC; cdr3_aa: CASSHPGQGIDGYTF
clone_size: .; d_call: TRBD1; j_call: TRBJ1-5; v_call: TRBV6-1; cdr3_length: 14; cdr3_nt: TGTGCCAGCAGCCCGGGACAGGGAAGAGGGCCCCAGCATTTT; cdr3_aa: CASSPGQGRGPQHF
clone_size: .; d_call: TRBD2; j_call: TRBJ2-5; v_call: TRBV7-6; cdr3_length: 15; cdr3_nt: TGTGCCAGCAGCTTACGGGGGGAGGGGATAGAGACCCAGTACTTC; cdr3_aa: CASSLRGEGIETQYF
clone_size: .; d_call: TRBD1; j_call: TRBJ1-1; v_call: TRBV18; cdr3_length: 15; cdr3_nt: TGTGCCAGCTCACCACCGATGGCAGGGGGAACTGAAGCTTTCTTT; cdr3_aa: CASSPPMAGGTEAFF
clone_size: .; d_call: .; j_call: TRBJ2-2; v_call: TRBV7-9; cdr3_length: 14; cdr3_nt: TGTTCCAGCAGACAATTAAGGGGCACCGGGGAGCTGTTTTTT; cdr3_aa: CSSRQLRGTGELFF
clone_size: .; d_call: TRBD1; j_call: TRBJ1-1; v_call: TRBV30; cdr3_length: 16; cdr3_nt: TGTGCCTGGAGTGTAAAGACAGGGGGACTGAACACTGAAGCTTTCTTT; cdr3_aa: CAWSVKTGGLNTEAFF
clone_size: .; d_call: .; j_call: TRBJ1-1; v_call: TRBV2; cdr3_length: 13; cdr3_nt: TGTGCCAGCAAGTCGGGTAGAAACACTGAAGCTTTCTTT; cdr3_aa: CASKSGRNTEAFF
clone_size: few; d_call: .; j_call: TRBJ1-1; v_call: TRBV5-8; cdr3_length: 13; cdr3_nt: TGTGCCAGCAGCTTACAGGGCCCAGCAGGAGCTTTCTTT; cdr3_aa: CASSLQGPAGAFF
clone_size: .; d_call: .; j_call: TRBJ1-1; v_call: TRBV29-1; cdr3_length: 12; cdr3_nt: TGCAGCGTTGTGGTGCAGGGATCTGAAGCTTTCTTT; cdr3_aa: CSVVVQGSEAFF
clone_size: .; d_call: .; j_call: TRBJ2-7; v_call: TRBV5-1; cdr3_length: 13; cdr3_nt: TGCGCCAGCAGCGCGATTCAGGGCCACGAGCAGTACTTC; cdr3_aa: CASSAIQGHEQYF
clone_size: .; d_call: TRBD2; j_call: TRBJ2-3; v_call: TRBV7-8; cdr3_length: 18; cdr3_nt: TGTGCCAGCAGCTCCCTTCCGGGACTAGCGGGGGGCCCAGATACGCAGTATTTT; cdr3_aa: CASSSLPGLAGGPDTQYF